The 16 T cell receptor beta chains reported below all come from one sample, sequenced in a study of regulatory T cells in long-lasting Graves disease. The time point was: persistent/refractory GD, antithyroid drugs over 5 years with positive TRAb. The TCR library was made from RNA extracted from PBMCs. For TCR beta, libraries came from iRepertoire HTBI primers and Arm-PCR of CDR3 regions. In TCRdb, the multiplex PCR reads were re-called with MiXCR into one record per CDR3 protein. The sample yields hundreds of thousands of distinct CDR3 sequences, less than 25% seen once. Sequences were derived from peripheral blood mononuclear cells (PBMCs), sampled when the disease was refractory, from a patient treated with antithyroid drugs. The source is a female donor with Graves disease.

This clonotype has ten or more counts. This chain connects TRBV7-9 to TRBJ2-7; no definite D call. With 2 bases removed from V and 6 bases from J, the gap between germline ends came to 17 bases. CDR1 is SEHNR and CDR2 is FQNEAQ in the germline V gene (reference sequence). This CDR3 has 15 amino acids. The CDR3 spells CASSLTERHAGEQYF. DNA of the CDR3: TGTGCCAGCAGCTTAACTGAAAGGCATGCTGGCGAGCAGTACTTC.

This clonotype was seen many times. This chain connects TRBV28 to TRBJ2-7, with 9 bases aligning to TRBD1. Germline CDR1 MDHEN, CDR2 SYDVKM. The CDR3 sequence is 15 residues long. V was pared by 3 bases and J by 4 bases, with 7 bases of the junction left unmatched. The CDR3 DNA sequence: TGTGCCAGCAGTTTCTTAGGGACAGGGCCATACGAGCAGTACTTC. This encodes CASSFLGTGPYEQYF. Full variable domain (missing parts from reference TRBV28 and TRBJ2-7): DVKVTQSSRYLVKRTGEKVFLECVQDMDHENMFWYRQDPGLGLRLIYFSYDVKMKEKGDIPEGYSVSREKKERFSLILESASTNQTSMYLCASSFLGTGPYEQYFGPGTRLTVT.

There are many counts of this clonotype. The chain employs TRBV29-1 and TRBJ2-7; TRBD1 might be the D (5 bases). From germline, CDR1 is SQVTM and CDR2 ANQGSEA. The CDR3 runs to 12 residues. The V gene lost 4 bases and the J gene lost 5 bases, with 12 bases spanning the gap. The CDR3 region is CSVVSRADEQYF. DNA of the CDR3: TGCAGCGTTGTGTCCAGGGCGGACGAGCAGTACTTC.

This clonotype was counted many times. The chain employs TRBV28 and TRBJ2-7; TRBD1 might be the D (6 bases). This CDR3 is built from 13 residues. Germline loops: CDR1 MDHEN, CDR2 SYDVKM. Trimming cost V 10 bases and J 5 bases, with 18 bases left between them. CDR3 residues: CATNEGRGDEQYF. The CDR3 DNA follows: TGTGCCACCAATGAGGGCAGGGGTGACGAGCAGTACTTC.

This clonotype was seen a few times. The CDR3 region is CASGSNFVRMNTEAFF. The CDR3 nucleotides are TGTGCTAGTGGTTCGAACTTCGTTCGAATGAACACTGAAGCTTTCTTT. The V and J genes are TRBV12-5 and TRBJ1-1; D is uncertain. Germline loops: CDR1 LGHNT, CDR2 FRNRAP. Deletions cut 4 bases from V and 0 bases from J, with 15 bases between. The CDR3 is made up of 16 amino acids. Full variable domain (outside the CDR3, taken from reference TRBV12-5 and TRBJ1-1): DARVTQTPRHKVTEMGQEVTMRCQPILGHNTVFWYRQTMMQGLELLAYFRNRAPLDDSGMPKDRFSAEMPDATLATLKIQPSEPRDSAVYFCASGSNFVRMNTEAFFGQGTRLTVV.

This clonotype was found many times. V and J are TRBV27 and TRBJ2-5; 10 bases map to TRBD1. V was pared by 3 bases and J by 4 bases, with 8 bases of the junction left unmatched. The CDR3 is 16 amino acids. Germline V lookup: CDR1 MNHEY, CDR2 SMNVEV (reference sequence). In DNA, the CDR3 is TGTGCCAGCAGTTTGGGGACAGGGGCTGGCGGAGAGACCCAGTACTTC. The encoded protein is CASSLGTGAGGETQYF.

DNA for the CDR3: TGTGCCAGCAGCTTTATCGGTGTCGGGCTCACGAGATCCATGAACACTGAAGCTTTCTTT. Translation: CASSFIGVGLTRSMNTEAFF. J is TRBJ1-1 and V is TRBV7-9; D unresolved. The CDR3 contains 20 residues. Germline loops: CDR1 SEHNR, CDR2 FQNEAQ (reference sequence). V was shortened by 3 bases and J by 0 bases, with 26 bases between the two germline ends.

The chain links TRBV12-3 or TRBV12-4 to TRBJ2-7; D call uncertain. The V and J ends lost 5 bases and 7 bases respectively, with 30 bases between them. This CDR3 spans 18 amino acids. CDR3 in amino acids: CASSPFLPQDQWAREQYF. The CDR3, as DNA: TGTGCCAGCAGTCCCTTCCTGCCGCAAGACCAGTGGGCGAGGGAGCAGTACTTC.

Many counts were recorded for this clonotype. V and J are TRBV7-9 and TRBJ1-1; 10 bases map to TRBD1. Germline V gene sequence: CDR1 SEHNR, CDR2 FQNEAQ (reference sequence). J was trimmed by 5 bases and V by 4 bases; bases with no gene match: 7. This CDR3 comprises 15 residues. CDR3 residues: CASSSLRQGATEAFF. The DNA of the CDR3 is TGTGCCAGCAGCTCCCTTCGACAGGGGGCAACTGAAGCTTTCTTT.

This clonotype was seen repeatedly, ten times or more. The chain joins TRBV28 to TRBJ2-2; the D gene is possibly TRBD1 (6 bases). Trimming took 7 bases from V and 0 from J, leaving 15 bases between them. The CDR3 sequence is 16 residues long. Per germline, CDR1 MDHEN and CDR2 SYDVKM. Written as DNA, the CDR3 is TGTGCCAGCATCCGGGTGGGGGCCACGAACACCGGGGAGCTGTTTTTT. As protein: CASIRVGATNTGELFF.

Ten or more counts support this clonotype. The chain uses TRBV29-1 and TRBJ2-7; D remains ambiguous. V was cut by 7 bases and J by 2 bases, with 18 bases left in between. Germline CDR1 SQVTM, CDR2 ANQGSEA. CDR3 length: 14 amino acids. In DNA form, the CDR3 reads TGCAGCGCTGGCCCCCGACTCGGCGCCTACGAGCAGTACTTC. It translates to CSAGPRLGAYEQYF.

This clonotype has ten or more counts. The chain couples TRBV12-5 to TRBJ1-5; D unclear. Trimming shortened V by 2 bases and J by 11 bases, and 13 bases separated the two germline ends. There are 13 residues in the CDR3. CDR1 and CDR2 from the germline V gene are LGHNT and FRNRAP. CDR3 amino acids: CASGLPGRITQHF. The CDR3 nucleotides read TGTGCTAGTGGTTTGCCTGGCCGGATCACCCAGCATTTT.

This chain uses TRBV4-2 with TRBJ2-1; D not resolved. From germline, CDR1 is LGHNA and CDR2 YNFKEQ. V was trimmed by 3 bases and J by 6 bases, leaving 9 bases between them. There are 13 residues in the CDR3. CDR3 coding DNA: TGTGCCAGCAGCCAGAGTCCTAGCAATGAGCAGTTCTTC. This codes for CASSQSPSNEQFF.

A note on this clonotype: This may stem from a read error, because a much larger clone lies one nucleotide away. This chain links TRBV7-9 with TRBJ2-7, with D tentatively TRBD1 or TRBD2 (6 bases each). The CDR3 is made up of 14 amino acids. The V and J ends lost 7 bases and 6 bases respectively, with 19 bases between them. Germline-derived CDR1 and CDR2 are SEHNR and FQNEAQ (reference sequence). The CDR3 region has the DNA TGTGCCAGCAACCCCCACGGAGGGGGTCCCGAGCAGTACTTC. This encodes CASNPHGGGPEQYF.

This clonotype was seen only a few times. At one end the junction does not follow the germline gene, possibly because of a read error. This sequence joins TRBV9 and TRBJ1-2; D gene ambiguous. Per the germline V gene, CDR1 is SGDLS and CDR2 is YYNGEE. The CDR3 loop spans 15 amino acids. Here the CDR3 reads CASSVEVEKDYGYTF. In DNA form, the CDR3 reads TGTGCCAGCAGCGTAGAAGTGGAGAAGGACTATGGTTACACCTTC.

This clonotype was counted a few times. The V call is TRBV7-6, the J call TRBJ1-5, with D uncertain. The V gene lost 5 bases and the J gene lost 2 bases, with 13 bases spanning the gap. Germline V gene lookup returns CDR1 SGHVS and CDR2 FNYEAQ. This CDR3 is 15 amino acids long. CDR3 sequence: CASSPDGYGNQPQHF. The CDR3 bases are TGTGCCAGCAGCCCCGACGGGTATGGCAATCAGCCCCAGCATTTT.